This T cell receptor (beta chain) was sequenced for a study of PD-1 blockade in classical Hodgkin lymphoma. As for the study in general: The patients were dosed with nivolumab 3 mg/kg, infused intravenously every 2 weeks. Findings and limits, study-wide: Baseline diversity was lower in partial responders and progressors than complete responders. CD8+ TCR diversity did not rise significantly by C4D1, unlike CD4+.

TCRdb's copy holds only in-frame clones and misses some; the assay was immunoSEQ multiplex PCR. The sample has about 92,000 clones; 83% are singletons. Regarding this clone: Its antigen is currently unknown.

Time point denoted: cycle 4 day 1 (C4D1), after 5 to 7 weeks of nivolumab. Following autologous stem cell transplantation, relapse occurred in every patient, and exposure to brentuximab vedotin varied. The receptor was isolated from a human donor with classical Hodgkin lymphoma. Sample: peripheral blood mononuclear cells (PBMCs), taken before the fourth cycle of nivolumab.

CDR3 in amino acids: CASRTSGKNNEQFF. CDR3 DNA sequence: TGTGCCAGCAGAACTAGCGGGAAAAACAATGAGCAGTTCTTC. The chain carries TRBV6-6 and TRBJ2-1; 10 bases are shared with TRBD2. After removal of 6 bases from V and 5 bases from J, the junction contained 4 bases not matched to a gene. The V gene's germline CDR1 is MNHNY and CDR2 SVGAGI (reference sequence). This CDR3 contains 14 residues.